A selection of T cell receptor beta chains follows, all from one sample in a study of T cell repertoires in cytomegalovirus infection. TCRdb reprocessed the reads with MiXCR, giving one entry per CDR3 protein. The data show 250,000 to 300,000 distinct CDR3 sequences, about 25% seen once. The sample taken for sequencing was PBMCs. These receptors came from a human donor in good health (CMV status not recorded). Some clones in this sample may be carry-over from other donors' samples. Both conserved end residues are part of each CDR3. The D gene is left open where the match is weak. Rows give clone size only sometimes, using once, few, many, or a class for an expanded clone.

TGTGCCAGCAGCCAAGGGTCGCACCCTAATGAAAAACTGTTTTTT CASSQGSHPNEKLFF TRBJ1-4 - - TRBV7-6
TGTGCCAGCAGTTTAATATCCGGTCACATCGTCAACTATGGCTACACCTTC CASSLISGHIVNYGYTF TRBJ1-2 few - TRBV28
TGTGCCAGCTCGGGTAACTCTGGCAATCAGCCCCAGCATTTT CASSGNSGNQPQHF TRBJ1-5 few - TRBV6-6
TGTGCCAGCAGCATCCCGGGACAGGGTACCTACGAGCAGTACTTC CASSIPGQGTYEQYF TRBJ2-7 many TRBD1 TRBV7-2
TGTGCCAGCAGTTACTCGAAAAGGGGGAGAGAGACCCAGTACTTC CASSYSKRGRETQYF TRBJ2-5 few - TRBV6-6
TGTGCCGCATCGGACTTCCAAGAGACCCAGTACTTC CAASDFQETQYF TRBJ2-5 - - TRBV6-1
TGTGCCAGCAGCTTCCGAGATGAAAAACTGTTTTTT CASSFRDEKLFF TRBJ1-4 many - TRBV7-9
TGTGCCAGCAGTCCCGACATGAACACCGGGGAGCTGTTTTTT CASSPDMNTGELFF TRBJ2-2 many - TRBV6-1
TGTGCCAGCAGCTTAGTTGTCTATGGCTACACCTTC CASSLVVYGYTF TRBJ1-2 many - TRBV7-2
TGTGCCAGCAGCCCCAGTTTGGGGCCCTCTGGGGCCAACGTCCTGACTTTC CASSPSLGPSGANVLTF TRBJ2-6 - - TRBV9
TGCGCCAGCAAGCCAGGCGTCTCCAATGAGCAGTTCTTC CASKPGVSNEQFF TRBJ2-1 few - TRBV5-1
TGTGCCAGCAGCTTGAGCTTCACAGATACGCAGTATTTT CASSLSFTDTQYF TRBJ2-3 many - TRBV7-2
TGTGCCAGCAGGGGTCCGGGACCCCCGGGGAATGAGCAGTTCTTC CASRGPGPPGNEQFF TRBJ2-1 few - TRBV6-5
TGTGCCAGTAGGCCCGGGACTAGCGGGAGGAGCGGAGCGAATGAGCAGTTCTTC CASRPGTSGRSGANEQFF TRBJ2-1 few TRBD2 TRBV19
TGTGCCAGCAGCGTAGAAGGGGGCGAAGAGACCCAGTACTTC CASSVEGGEETQYF TRBJ2-5 - TRBD1 TRBV9
TGTGCCAGCAGTTCTGGGACTCCCCGGTTAACTTCACCCCTCCACTTT CASSSGTPRLTSPLHF TRBJ1-6 few - TRBV28
TGTGCCAGCAGCTTAGCAGGCGGGGCCAACGTCCTGACTTTC CASSLAGGANVLTF TRBJ2-6 many - TRBV7-2
TGTGCCAGTAGCCCGGACAGGGGGGCCTACAATGAGCAGTTCTTC CASSPDRGAYNEQFF TRBJ2-1 many TRBD1 TRBV19
TGTGCCAGTAGTCCCGTTCCACAGGGGCCTCAGCCCCAGCATTTT CASSPVPQGPQPQHF TRBJ1-5 many TRBD1 TRBV19
TGTGCCATCAGTGAAAGAGCGGGCTTCTACGAGCAGTACTTC CAISERAGFYEQYF TRBJ2-7 many - TRBV10-3
TGTGCCAGCAGCTACGATGGGGTCACGCAGTATTTT CASSYDGVTQYF TRBJ2-3 few - TRBV7-9
TGTGCCAGCAGCAACCCGGGACTAGCGGGAAGAGGCACGCAGTATTTT CASSNPGLAGRGTQYF TRBJ2-3 - TRBD2 TRBV11-2
TGTGCCTCCCCACTGGGAAACTATGGCTACACCTTC CASPLGNYGYTF TRBJ1-2 few - TRBV2
TGTGCCAGCAGCTCATTATCCCCGGGACTAGCGGTAAATTCCTCTGGGGCCAACGTCCTGACTTTC CASSSLSPGLAVNSSGANVLTF TRBJ2-6 few TRBD2 TRBV7-9
TGTGCCAGCAGCCCCCCCTTGTCGGGGTTGGAGGAGCAGTACTTC CASSPPLSGLEEQYF TRBJ2-7 many - TRBV28
TGTGCCAGCAGACAACAGGGGAACGAGCAGTACTTC CASRQQGNEQYF TRBJ2-7 - TRBD1 TRBV12-3/TRBV12-4
TGTGCCAGCAGCGTTGACCCTTTTCTTCGGCTGTTTTTT CASSVDPFLRLFF TRBJ2-2 many - TRBV11-1
TGTGCCAGCAGACGGACTAGCGGGGGTTCCTACAATGAGCAGTTCTTC CASRRTSGGSYNEQFF TRBJ2-1 - TRBD2 TRBV7-9
TGTGCCAGCACCCCCGGACAGGGGAGCCCCTACGAGCAGTACTTC CASTPGQGSPYEQYF TRBJ2-7 few TRBD1 TRBV28
TGTGCCAGCAGCGAAGAAGGGACTAGCGGGATCAATGAGCAGTTCTTC CASSEEGTSGINEQFF TRBJ2-1 many TRBD2 TRBV7-2
TGTGCCAGCAGCGGCCGACTAGCGGGAACCTACAATGAGCAGTTCTTC CASSGRLAGTYNEQFF TRBJ2-1 - TRBD2 TRBV7-2
TGTGCCAGCAGCTTAGATGGACCCCCTGGAAAACTGTTTTTT CASSLDGPPGKLFF TRBJ1-4 few - TRBV7-2
TGCGCCAGCAGCCTGGCCAGTCCGAATTCACCCCTCCACTTT CASSLASPNSPLHF TRBJ1-6 few - TRBV5-1
TGTGCCAGCAGCCCCCTCGACAGTGAGCAGTACTTC CASSPLDSEQYF TRBJ2-7 once - TRBV28
TGTGCCAGTAGTATGCGGGGCCGCCGCTACGAGCAGTACTTC CASSMRGRRYEQYF TRBJ2-7 few - TRBV19
TGCAGCGTTGCACCGGGGGCCTCTAATATAGGGGGCTACACCTTC CSVAPGASNIGGYTF TRBJ1-2 - - TRBV29-1
TGTGCCAGCAGCTTACGAATTGATCGGCCTACGAGGTTACCCCTCCACTTT CASSLRIDRPTRLPLHF TRBJ1-6 - - TRBV11-2
TGTGCCAGCAGCTTGGGGGGGGGGAGGATTGGGGGCTACACCTTC CASSLGGGRIGGYTF TRBJ1-2 few - TRBV5-4
TGTGCCAGCAGTTTACGCTCGTGGGGCGTTACCTACGAGCAGTACTTC CASSLRSWGVTYEQYF TRBJ2-7 few - TRBV28
TGTGCCAGCAGTCTAGGTCGGGGATGGGAGGCCTTC CASSLGRGWEAF TRBJ2-7 few - TRBV28
TGTGCCAGCAGCCAGGGAAATTCACCCCTCCACTTT CASSQGNSPLHF TRBJ1-6 many - TRBV11-2
TGTGCCACCAGTGATCCAGGGGGCGACTACAATGAGCAGTTCTTC CATSDPGGDYNEQFF TRBJ2-1 few TRBD1 TRBV24-1
TGCGCCAGCAGCTTCGACAGGTTGCCCTACAATGAGCAGTTCTTC CASSFDRLPYNEQFF TRBJ2-1 - - TRBV5-1
TGTGCCAGCAGTTCCGTGGGACAGGGTACCTACGAGCAGTACTTC CASSSVGQGTYEQYF TRBJ2-7 - TRBD1 TRBV28
TGCAGTGCTAGAGACCCTTACCCTTCACTAGCGGGAGAAAGCTACGAGCAGTACTTC CSARDPYPSLAGESYEQYF TRBJ2-7 few TRBD2 TRBV20-1
TGTGCCAGCAGTTTTCGGCAGGGGGCGAGTGGCTACACCTTC CASSFRQGASGYTF TRBJ1-2 few TRBD1 TRBV28